This T cell receptor (beta chain) is from a study of T cells in Graves' hyperthyroidism and ophthalmopathy. The CDR3 is made up of 10 amino acids. Trimming took 5 bases from V and 9 from J, leaving 8 bases between them. Looked up from germline, CDR1 is SGHAT and CDR2 is FQDESV (reference sequence). This clonotype was observed a single time. Its antigen remains unknown. For the diagnoses, clinical symptoms, serum thyroxine and TRAb, thyroid ultrasound and orbital computed tomography were used. General study points: Within blood appeared most thyroid clonotypes that had expanded above 0.001. Ophthalmopathy and stable hyperthyroidism were separated by a 13 V-J model.

Regions amplified from RNA transcripts were the TCR beta CDR3 regions. HTBI primers were employed in a first-round RT-PCR of the TCR CDR3. One entry per CDR3 protein, called by TCRdb with MiXCR from the multiplex PCR reads. Of 550,000 to 600,000 distinct CDR3 sequences listed, around 46% were seen once; the top ten hold 15% to 20%. This sequence joins TRBV11-1 and TRBJ2-7, with a possible D match to TRBD1 (6 bases). The sequence was collected from an adult woman with Graves' disease, either hyperthyroidism or ophthalmopathy (not recorded which). The material sequenced was peripheral blood or thyroid tissue (not recorded which). The CDR3 loop is CASSPRGQYF. In DNA, the CDR3 is TGTGCCAGCAGCCCCAGGGGGCAGTACTTC.